This TCR beta chain was identified during a study of T cell repertoires in aging, cancer and after chemotherapy. This CDR3 is built from 13 residues. V shed 6 bases, J shed 5 bases, and the junction held 6 bases outside the gene matches. Amplification of TCR beta used genomic DNA extracted from peripheral blood. This clonotype showed up just a few times. A mixed TRB-A/B primer pool amplified rearranged TRB by multiplex touch-down PCR. One entry per CDR3 protein, called by TCRdb with MiXCR from the multiplex PCR reads. There are 2,500 to 3,500 distinct CDR3 sequences in the sample; 20% to 25% occur only once, and approximately 40% lies in the top ten.

The chain carries TRBV12-3 or TRBV12-4 and TRBJ2-7; 8 bases line up with TRBD1. The material sequenced was blood. The clonotype was recovered from a human donor with a blood cancer. CDR3 sequence (DNA): TGTGCCAGCAGCGCAGGGGGCGCCGACGAGCAGTACTTC. It translates to CASSAGGADEQYF.